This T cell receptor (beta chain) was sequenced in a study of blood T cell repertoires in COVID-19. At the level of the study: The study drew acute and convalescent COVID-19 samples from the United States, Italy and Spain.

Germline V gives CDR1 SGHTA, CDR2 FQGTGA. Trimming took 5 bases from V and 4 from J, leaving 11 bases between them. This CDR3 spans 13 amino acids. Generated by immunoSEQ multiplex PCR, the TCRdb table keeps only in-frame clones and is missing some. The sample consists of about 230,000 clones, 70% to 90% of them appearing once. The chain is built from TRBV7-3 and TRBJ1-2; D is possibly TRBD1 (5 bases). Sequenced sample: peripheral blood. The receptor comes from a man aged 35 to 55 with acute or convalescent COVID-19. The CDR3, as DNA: TGTGCCAGCAGCCCTGGGGCGACCTATGGCTACACCTTC. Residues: CASSPGATYGYTF.